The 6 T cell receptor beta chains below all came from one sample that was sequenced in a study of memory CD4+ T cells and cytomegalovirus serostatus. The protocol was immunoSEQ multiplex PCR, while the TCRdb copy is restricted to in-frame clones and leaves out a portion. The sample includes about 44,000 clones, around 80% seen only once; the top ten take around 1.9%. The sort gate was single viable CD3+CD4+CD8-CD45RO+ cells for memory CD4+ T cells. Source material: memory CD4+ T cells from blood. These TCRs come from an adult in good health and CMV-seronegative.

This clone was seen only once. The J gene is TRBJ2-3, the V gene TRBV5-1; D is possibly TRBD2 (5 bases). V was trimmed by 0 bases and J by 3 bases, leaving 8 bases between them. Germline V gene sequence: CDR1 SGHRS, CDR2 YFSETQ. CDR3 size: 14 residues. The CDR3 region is CASSLDQRTDTQYF. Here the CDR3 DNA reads TGCGCCAGCAGCTTGGACCAGCGGACAGATACGCAGTATTTT.

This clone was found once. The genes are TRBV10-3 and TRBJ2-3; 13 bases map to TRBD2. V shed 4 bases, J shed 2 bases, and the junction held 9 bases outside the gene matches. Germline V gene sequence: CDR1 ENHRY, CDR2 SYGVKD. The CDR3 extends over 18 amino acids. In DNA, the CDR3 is TGTGCCATCAGTGTGACCGGGACTAGCGGGGAAACCACAGATACGCAGTATTTT. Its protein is CAISVTGTSGETTDTQYF.

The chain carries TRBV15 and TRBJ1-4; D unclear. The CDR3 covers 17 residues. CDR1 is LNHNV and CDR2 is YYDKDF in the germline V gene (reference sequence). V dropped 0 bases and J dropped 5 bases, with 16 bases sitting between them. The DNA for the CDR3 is TGTGCCACCAGCAGAGATGGGCGGGCGGGTTCGAATGAAAAACTGTTTTTT. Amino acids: CATSRDGRAGSNEKLFF. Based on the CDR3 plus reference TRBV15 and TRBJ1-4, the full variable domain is DAMVIQNPRYQVTQFGKPVTLSCSQTLNHNVMYWYQQKSSQAPKLLFHYYDKDFNNEADTPDNFQSRRPNTSFCFLDIRSPGLGDTAMYLCATSRDGRAGSNEKLFFGSGTQLSVL.

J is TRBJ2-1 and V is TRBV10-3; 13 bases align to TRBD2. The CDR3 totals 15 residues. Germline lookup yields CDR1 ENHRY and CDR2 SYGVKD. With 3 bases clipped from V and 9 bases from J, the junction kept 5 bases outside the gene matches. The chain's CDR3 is CAISEWTSGGGEQFF. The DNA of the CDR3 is TGTGCCATCAGTGAATGGACTAGCGGGGGCGGTGAGCAGTTCTTC.

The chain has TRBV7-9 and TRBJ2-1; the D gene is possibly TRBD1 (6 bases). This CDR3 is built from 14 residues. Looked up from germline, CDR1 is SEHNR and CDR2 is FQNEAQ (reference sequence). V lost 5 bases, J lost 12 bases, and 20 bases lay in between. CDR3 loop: CASSRDNLMSGQFF. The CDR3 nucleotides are TGTGCCAGCAGCCGGGACAACCTAATGAGTGGGCAGTTCTTC.

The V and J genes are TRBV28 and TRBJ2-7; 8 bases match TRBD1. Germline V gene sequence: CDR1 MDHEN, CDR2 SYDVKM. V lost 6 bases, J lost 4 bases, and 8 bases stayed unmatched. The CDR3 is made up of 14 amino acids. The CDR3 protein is CASSRDRTSYEQYF. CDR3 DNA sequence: TGTGCCAGCAGCCGGGACAGGACGTCTTACGAGCAGTACTTC.